This T cell receptor (beta chain) was sequenced in a study of CD8 T cells in Susac syndrome. This clonotype has just one count. RNA in amounts of roughly 0.5 to 1 ug was reverse transcribed with random hexamers. Via MiXCR, TCRdb re-called the immunoSEQ multiplex PCR reads, giving one row per CDR3 protein. The sample includes about 130,000 distinct CDR3 sequences, around 75% seen only once; the top ten take more than 0.5%. TEMRA cells were enriched by FACS, while CD8+ and CD4+ T cells were obtained through a negative isolation that was performed magnetically. V was shortened by 5 bases and J by 0 bases, with 8 bases between the two germline ends. This CDR3 contains 13 residues. Germline CDR1 DFQATT, CDR2 SNEGSKA (reference sequence).

This TCR came from a human donor with multiple sclerosis. V gene TRBV20-1 combines with J gene TRBJ2-1; D not certain. Sample: CD8+ T cells from PBMCs. CDR3 in amino acids: CSAPSFSYNEQFF. CDR3 coding DNA: TGCAGTGCTCCCTCTTTCTCCTACAATGAGCAGTTCTTC.